The following is a T cell receptor (beta chain) sequence with its context. This sample was taken from a study of OX40 agonist ivuxolimab in advanced cancers. The data were produced by immunoSEQ multiplex PCR, yet TCRdb's version contains in-frame clones alone and is incomplete. Altogether 80,000 to 90,000 clones are present, around four fifths being singletons, with the ten largest covering around 1.5%. The CDR3 consists of 15 residues. CDR1 LNHDA and CDR2 SQIVND come from the germline V gene (reference sequence). Trimming stripped 8 bases from V and 3 bases from J, with 18 bases between. This sample comprised CD4+ or CD8+ T cells sorted from blood, obtained in a trial of the OX40 agonist ivuxolimab. The sequence was obtained from an adult with an advanced solid tumor such as melanoma, head and neck, liver or kidney cancer. V gene TRBV19 combines with J gene TRBJ2-3; D is undetermined. The CDR3: CASRDRALGTDTQYF. CDR3 nucleotide sequence: TGTGCCAGTCGCGACCGGGCCTTAGGTACAGATACGCAGTATTTT. Together with reference TRBV19 and TRBJ2-3, the CDR3 gives the full variable domain: DGGITQSPKYLFRKEGQNVTLSCEQNLNHDAMYWYRQDPGQGLRLIYYSQIVNDFQKGDIAEGYSVSREKKESFPLTVTSAQKNPTAFYLCASRDRALGTDTQYFGPGTRLTVL.